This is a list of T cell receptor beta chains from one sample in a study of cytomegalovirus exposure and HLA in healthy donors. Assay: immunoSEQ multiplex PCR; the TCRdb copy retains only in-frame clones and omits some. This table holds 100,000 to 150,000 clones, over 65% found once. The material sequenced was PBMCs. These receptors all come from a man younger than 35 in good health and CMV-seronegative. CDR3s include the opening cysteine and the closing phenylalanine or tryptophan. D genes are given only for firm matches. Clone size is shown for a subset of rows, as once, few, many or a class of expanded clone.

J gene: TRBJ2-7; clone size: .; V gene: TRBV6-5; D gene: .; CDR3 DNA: TGTGCCAGCAGTTCCTACGACCGACGGGGCGAGCAGTACTTC; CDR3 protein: CASSSYDRRGEQYF
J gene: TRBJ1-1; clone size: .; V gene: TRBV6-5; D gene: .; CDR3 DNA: TGTGCCAGCAGTTACCGGACACCAAACACTGAAGCTTTCTTT; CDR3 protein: CASSYRTPNTEAFF
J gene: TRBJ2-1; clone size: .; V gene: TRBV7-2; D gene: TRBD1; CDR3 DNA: TGTGCCAGCAGCTTAGCGGGGACAGGGAGCTACAATGAGCAGTTCTTC; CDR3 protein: CASSLAGTGSYNEQFF
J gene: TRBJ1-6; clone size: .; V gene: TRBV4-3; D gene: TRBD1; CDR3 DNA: TGCGCCAGCAGCGTCGGACAGGGGGGGAGTTCACCCCTCCACTTT; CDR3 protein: CASSVGQGGSSPLHF
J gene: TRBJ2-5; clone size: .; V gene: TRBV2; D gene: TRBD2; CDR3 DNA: TGTGCCAGCAGTGAAGGGGTACTAGCGGGGGGGCAAGAGACCCAGTACTTC; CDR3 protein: CASSEGVLAGGQETQYF
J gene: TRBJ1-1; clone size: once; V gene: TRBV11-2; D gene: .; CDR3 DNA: TGTGCCAGCAGCTTAGTGAGGGTGAACACTGAAGCTTTCTTT; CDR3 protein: CASSLVRVNTEAFF
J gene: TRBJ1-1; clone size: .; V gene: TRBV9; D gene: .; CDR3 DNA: TGTGCCAGCAGCGTAGTGAGGGGGATACGGACTGAAGCTTTCTTT; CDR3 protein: CASSVVRGIRTEAFF
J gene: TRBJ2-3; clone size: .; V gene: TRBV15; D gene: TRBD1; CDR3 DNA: TGTGCCACCAGCAGAGTTCTCGTCGGGACAGGGGGCACAGATACGCAGTATTTT; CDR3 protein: CATSRVLVGTGGTDTQYF
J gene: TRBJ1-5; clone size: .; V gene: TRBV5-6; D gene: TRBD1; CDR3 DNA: TGTGCCAGCAGCCGGAGGACAGGGGTTGAGAATCAGCCCCAGCATTTT; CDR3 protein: CASSRRTGVENQPQHF
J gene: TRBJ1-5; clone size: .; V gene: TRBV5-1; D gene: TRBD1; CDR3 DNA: TGCGCCAGATCTCAGGGGGCGAATCAGCCCCAGCATTTT; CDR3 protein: CARSQGANQPQHF
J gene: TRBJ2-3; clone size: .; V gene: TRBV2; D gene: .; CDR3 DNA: TGTGCCAGCAGTGAAGCGCGTGGTTCTTTCCCAGATACGCAGTATTTT; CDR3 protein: CASSEARGSFPDTQYF
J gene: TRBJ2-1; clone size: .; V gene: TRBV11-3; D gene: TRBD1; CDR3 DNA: TGTGCCAGCAGCGCGGGACAGGGTATCAGTGAGCAGTTCTTC; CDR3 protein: CASSAGQGISEQFF